This T cell receptor beta chain emerged from a study of human T cells and chemical hapten exposure. The CDR3 extends over 17 amino acids. Germline lookup yields CDR1 SGDLS and CDR2 YYNGEE. V was pared by 4 bases and J by 5 bases, with 24 bases between. As for time point: patch test 1, 2 weeks after DPC sensitization. The treatment denotes: therapeutic diphenylcyclopropenone sensitization with weekly scalp DPC. Each CDR3 protein is one row after TCRdb ran MiXCR on the RACE reads. The repertoire holds roughly 380,000 distinct CDR3 sequences, with around 4.8% as singletons. The sequence derives from a woman aged 50 to 60 with alopecia areata. Some clones in this sample may be carry-over from other donors' samples. The input for sequencing was whole blood, taken in connection with sensitization to the hapten diphenylcyclopropenone (DPC). The chain couples TRBV9 to TRBJ2-5; a weak D match, TRBD2 (6 bases). The CDR3 spells CASSPPLGLPDRETQYF. CDR3 DNA: TGTGCCAGCAGCCCCCCCCTGGGACTCCCCGATAGGGAGACCCAGTACTTC.